This T cell receptor (beta chain) was recovered during a study of radiotherapy plus CTLA-4 blockade in lung cancer. Looking at the study overall: Disease control was seen in approximately 30% of patients, objective responses in 15% to 20%.

The CDR3 runs to 14 residues. Per the germline V gene, CDR1 is KGHSH and CDR2 is LQKENI. Comments on this clone: What it recognizes is unknown. The junction and the germline gene differ at one end; a read error may be behind it.

Sequencing used immunoSEQ multiplex PCR; TCRdb keeps in-frame clones, though not all of them. This table has 62,000 or so clones, roughly 78% appearing once. Notes on the study in general: Blood TCR clones of tumor origin expanded after radiotherapy plus ipilimumab.

The specimen was peripheral blood, collected from a patient treated with radiotherapy plus ipilimumab. The source of this sequence is a human donor with non-small cell lung cancer who had a complete response to radiotherapy plus ipilimumab. V usage is TRBV18 and J usage is TRBJ1-3; D possibly corresponds to TRBD1 (5 bases). CDR3 protein: CASSPIDSRNTTYF. CDR3 DNA: TGTGCCAGCTCACCGATCGACAGCCGGAACACCACATATTTT.